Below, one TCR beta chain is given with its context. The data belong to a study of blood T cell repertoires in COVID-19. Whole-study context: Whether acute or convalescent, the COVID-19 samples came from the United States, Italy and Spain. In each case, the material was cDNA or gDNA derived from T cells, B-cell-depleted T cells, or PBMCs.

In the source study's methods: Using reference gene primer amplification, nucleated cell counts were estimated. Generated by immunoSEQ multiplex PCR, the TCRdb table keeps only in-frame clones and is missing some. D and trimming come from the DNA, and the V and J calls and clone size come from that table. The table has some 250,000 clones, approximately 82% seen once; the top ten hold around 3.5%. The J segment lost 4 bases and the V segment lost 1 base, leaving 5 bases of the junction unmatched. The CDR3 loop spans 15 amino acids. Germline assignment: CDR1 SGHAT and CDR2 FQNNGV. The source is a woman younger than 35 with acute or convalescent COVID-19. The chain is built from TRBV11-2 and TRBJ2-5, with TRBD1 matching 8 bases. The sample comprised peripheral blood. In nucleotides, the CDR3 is TGTGCCAGCAGCTTAGGCCAGGGGGCACTAGAGACCCAGTACTTC. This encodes CASSLGQGALETQYF.